The text below deals with one T cell receptor beta chain. Time point indicated: newly diagnosed GD, antithyroid drugs for less than 3 months. PBMC-derived RNA was used for the TCR library. Patients came through an endocrinology department, and that department was in Xi'an, China. Construction of the TCR beta libraries employed iRepertoire HTBI primers in conjunction with Arm-PCR of CDR3 regions. TCRdb re-derived calls from the multiplex PCR reads in MiXCR, one entry per CDR3 protein. The sample consists of about 560,000 distinct CDR3 sequences, approximately 16% of them appearing once. CDR3 size: 17 residues. Germline CDR1 is DFQATT and CDR2 is SNEGSKA (reference sequence). Unmatched junction bases numbered 10, after V lost 3 bases and J lost 2 bases. This record belongs to a study of regulatory T cells in long-lasting Graves disease. These data are also associated with another study on T cells in Graves' hyperthyroidism and ophthalmopathy. That paper notes: Primed by the HTBI set, a first-round RT-PCR was run on the TCR CDR3.

The chain couples TRBV20-1 to TRBJ2-3; 11 bases map to TRBD2. The sequence was collected from a man younger than 30 with Graves disease. The starting material was peripheral blood mononuclear cells (PBMCs), obtained at new diagnosis, from a patient treated with antithyroid drugs. CDR3 in amino acids: CSARGLAGGGDTDTQYF. The CDR3 nucleotides read TGCAGTGCTAGGGGGCTAGCGGGAGGAGGGGACACAGATACGCAGTATTTT.